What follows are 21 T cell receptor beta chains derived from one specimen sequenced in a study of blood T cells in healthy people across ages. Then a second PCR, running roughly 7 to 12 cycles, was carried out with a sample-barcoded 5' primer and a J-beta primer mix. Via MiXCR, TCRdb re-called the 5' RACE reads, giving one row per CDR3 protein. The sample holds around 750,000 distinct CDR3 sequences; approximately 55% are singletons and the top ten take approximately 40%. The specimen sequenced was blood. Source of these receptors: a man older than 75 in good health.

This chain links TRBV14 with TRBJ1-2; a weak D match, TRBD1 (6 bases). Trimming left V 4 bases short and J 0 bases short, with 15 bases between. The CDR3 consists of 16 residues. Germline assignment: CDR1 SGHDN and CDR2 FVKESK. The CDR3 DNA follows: TGTGCCAGCAGCCTCGGACAGACGCGGCCTAACTATGGCTACACCTTC. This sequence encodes CASSLGQTRPNYGYTF.

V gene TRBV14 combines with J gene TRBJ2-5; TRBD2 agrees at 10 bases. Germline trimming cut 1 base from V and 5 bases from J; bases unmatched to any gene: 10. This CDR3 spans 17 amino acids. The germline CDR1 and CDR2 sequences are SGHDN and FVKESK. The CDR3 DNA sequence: TGTGCCAGCAGCCAAGGATTCCTAGCGGGAGCAGGGGAGACCCAGTACTTC. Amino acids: CASSQGFLAGAGETQYF.

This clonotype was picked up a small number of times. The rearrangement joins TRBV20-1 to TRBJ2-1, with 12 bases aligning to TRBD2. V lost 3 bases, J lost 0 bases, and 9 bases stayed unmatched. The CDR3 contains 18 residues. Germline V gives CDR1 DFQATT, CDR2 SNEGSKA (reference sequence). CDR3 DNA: TGCAGTGCTAGTTGGGCTAGCGGGAGGGGCAGCTCCTACAATGAGCAGTTCTTC. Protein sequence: CSASWASGRGSSYNEQFF.

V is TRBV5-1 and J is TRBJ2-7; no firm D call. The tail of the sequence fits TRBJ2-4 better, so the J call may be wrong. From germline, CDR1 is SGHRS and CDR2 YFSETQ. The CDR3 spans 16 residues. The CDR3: CASSLGTVSASNIQYF. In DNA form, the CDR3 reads TGCGCCAGCAGCTTGGGCACAGTGTCGGCCAGCAACATTCAGTACTTC.

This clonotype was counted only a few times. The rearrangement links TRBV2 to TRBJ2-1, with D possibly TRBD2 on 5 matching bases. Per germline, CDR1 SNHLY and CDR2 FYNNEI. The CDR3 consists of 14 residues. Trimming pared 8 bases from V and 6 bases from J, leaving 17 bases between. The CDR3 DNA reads TGTGCCAGCCCCAAGGCGTCTAGCCGCAATGAGCAGTTCTTC. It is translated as CASPKASSRNEQFF. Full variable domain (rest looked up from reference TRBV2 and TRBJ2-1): EPEVTQTPSHQVTQMGQEVILRCVPISNHLYFYWYRQILGQKVEFLVSFYNNEISEKSEIFDDQFSVERPDGSNFTLKIRSTKLEDSAMYFCASPKASSRNEQFFGPGTRLTVL.

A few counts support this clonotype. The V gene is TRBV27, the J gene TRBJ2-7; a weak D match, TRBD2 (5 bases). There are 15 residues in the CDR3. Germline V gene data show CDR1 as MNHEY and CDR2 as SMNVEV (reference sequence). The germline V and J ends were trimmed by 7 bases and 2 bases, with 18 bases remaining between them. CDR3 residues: CASTQLGSGAYEQYF. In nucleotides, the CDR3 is TGTGCCAGCACCCAATTGGGGTCCGGGGCCTACGAGCAGTACTTC.

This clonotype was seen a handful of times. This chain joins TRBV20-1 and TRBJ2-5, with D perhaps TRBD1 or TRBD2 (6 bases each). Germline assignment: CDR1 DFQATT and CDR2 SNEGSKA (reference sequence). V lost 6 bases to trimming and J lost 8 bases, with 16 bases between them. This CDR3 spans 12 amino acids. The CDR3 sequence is CSARDLGGTQYF. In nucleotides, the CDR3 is TGCAGTGCGAGGGACTTAGGGGGAACCCAGTACTTC.

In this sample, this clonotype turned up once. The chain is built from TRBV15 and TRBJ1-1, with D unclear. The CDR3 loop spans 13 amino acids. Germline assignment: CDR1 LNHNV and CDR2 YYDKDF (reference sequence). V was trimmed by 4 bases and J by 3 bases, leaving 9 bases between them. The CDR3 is CATSKGTDTEAFF. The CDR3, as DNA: TGTGCCACCAGCAAGGGTACAGACACTGAAGCTTTCTTT.

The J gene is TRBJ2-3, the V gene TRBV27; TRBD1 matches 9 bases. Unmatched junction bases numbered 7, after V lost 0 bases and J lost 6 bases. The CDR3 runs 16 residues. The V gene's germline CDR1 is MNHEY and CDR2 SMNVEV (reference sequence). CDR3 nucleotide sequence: TGTGCCAGCAGTTTATCGGGACAGGGTCCGAGGGATACGCAGTATTTT. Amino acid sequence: CASSLSGQGPRDTQYF.

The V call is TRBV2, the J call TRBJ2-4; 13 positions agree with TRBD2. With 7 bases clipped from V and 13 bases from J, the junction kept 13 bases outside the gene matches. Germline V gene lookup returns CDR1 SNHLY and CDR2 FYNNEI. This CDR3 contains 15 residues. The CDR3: CASKGLAGPVGEQYF. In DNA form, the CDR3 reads TGTGCCAGCAAGGGACTAGCGGGACCCGTGGGGGAGCAGTACTTC.

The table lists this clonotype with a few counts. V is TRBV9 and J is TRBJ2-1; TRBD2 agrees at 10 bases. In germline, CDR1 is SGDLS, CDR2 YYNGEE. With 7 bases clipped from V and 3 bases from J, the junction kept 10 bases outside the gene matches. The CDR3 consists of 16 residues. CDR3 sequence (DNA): TGTGCCAGCGCCCAGCGGGAGGGTCGGAGCTACAATGAGCAGTTCTTC. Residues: CASAQREGRSYNEQFF.

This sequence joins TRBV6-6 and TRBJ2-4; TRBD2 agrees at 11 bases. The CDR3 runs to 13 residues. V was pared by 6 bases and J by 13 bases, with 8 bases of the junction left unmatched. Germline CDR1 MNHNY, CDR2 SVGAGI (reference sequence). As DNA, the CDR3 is TGTGCCAGCAGACTAGCGGGAGCGAAAGAGCAGTACTTC. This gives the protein CASRLAGAKEQYF.

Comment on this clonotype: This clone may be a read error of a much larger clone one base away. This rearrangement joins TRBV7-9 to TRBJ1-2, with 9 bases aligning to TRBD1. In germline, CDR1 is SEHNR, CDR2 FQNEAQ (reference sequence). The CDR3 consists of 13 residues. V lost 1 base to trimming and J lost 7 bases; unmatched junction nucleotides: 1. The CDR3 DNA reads TGTGCCAGCAGCTTAGGGACAGGGGTTGGCTACACCTTC. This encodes CASSLGTGVGYTF.

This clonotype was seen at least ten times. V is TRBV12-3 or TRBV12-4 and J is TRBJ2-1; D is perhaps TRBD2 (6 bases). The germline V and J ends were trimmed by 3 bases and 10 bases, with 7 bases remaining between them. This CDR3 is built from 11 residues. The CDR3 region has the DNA TGTGCCAGCAGTTTGGGGGGAGAGCAGTTCTTC. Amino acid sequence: CASSLGGEQFF.

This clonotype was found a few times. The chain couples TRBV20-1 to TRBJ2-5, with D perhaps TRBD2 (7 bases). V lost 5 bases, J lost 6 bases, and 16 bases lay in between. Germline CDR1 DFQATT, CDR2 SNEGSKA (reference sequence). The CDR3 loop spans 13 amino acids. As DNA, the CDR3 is TGCAGTGCTGACGCGGGGGCGATGCAGACCCAGTACTTC. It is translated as CSADAGAMQTQYF.

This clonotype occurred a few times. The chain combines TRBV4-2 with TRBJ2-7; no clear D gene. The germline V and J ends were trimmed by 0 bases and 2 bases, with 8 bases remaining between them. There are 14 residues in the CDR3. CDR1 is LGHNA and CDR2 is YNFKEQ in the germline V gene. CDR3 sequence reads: CASSQEVLPYEQYF. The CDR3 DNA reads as TGTGCCAGCAGCCAAGAAGTCCTTCCCTACGAGCAGTACTTC.

CDR3 region: CASSWGTSSTEAFF. The CDR3 nucleotides are TGCGCCAGCAGCTGGGGGACTTCGTCCACTGAAGCTTTCTTT. The chain uses TRBV5-1 and TRBJ1-1; D is possibly TRBD1 (5 bases). This CDR3 has 14 amino acids. Germline CDR1 is SGHRS and CDR2 is YFSETQ. Trimming removed 3 bases from V and 4 bases from J, with 13 bases in between.

The DNA for the CDR3 is TGTGCCAGCAGCTTAGTAACAGCAATGAACACTGAAGCTTTCTTT. Translating it yields CASSLVTAMNTEAFF. This sequence joins TRBV7-2 and TRBJ1-1; D gene uncertain. Trimming shortened V by 1 base and J by 0 bases, and 9 bases separated the two germline ends. This CDR3 is built from 15 residues. Germline values: CDR1 SGHTA, CDR2 FQGNSA.

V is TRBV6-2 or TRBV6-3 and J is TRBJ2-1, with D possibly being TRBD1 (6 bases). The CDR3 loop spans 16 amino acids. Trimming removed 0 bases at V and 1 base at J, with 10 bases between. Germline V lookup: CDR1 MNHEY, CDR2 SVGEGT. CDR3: CASSYSTGISYNEQFF. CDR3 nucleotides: TGTGCCAGCAGTTACTCGACAGGTATTTCCTACAATGAGCAGTTCTTC.

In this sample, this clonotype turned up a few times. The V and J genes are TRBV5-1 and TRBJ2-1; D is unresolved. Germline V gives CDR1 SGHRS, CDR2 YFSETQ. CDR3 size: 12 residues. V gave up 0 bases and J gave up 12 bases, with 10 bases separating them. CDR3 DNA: TGCGCCAGCAGCTTGGAGCCTCCCGGGCAGTTCTTC. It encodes CASSLEPPGQFF. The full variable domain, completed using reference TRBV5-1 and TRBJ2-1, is KAGVTQTPRYLIKTRGQQVTLSCSPISGHRSVSWYQQTPGQGLQFLFEYFSETQRNKGNFPGRFSGRQFSNSRSEMNVSTLELGDSALYLCASSLEPPGQFFGPGTRLTVL.

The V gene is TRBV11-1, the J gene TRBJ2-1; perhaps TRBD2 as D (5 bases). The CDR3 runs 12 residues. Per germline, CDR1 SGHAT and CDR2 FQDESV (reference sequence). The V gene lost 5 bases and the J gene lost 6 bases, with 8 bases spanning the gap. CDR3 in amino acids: CASSASRNEQFF. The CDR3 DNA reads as TGTGCCAGCAGCGCTAGCCGCAATGAGCAGTTCTTC.